The rows below give T cell receptor beta chains drawn from one sample of a study of blood T cell repertoires in COVID-19. Sequencing used immunoSEQ multiplex PCR; TCRdb keeps in-frame clones, though not all of them. Of 200,000 to 250,000 clones listed, 65% to 90% are singletons. Sequencing used peripheral blood. Receptors were obtained from a woman aged 70-85 years with COVID-19, enrolled during active disease. The CDR3 runs from the conserved cysteine through the conserved F or W. Fields, in order: CDR3 length, J gene, clone size, V gene, D gene, CDR3 DNA, CDR3 protein. The D gene is left open where the match is weak. Not all rows give a size; the values are once, few, many and, for expanded clones, a class.

15	TRBJ1-1	NA	TRBV19	TRBD1	TGTGCCAGTAGTACCTCCAGGACAGGGGCCGTCGAAGCTTTCTTT	CASSTSRTGAVEAFF
15	TRBJ1-2	NA	TRBV9	NA	TGTGCCAGCAGTTCGACGACAGGAAATATCTATCGCTACACCTTC	CASSSTTGNIYRYTF
17	TRBJ2-5	NA	TRBV19	TRBD2	TGTGCCAGTAGTACGGGACTAGCGGGGGGGTATCAAGAGACCCAGTACTTC	CASSTGLAGGYQETQYF
18	TRBJ2-2	once	TRBV5-8	TRBD1	TGTGCCAGCAGGCGGGTGGACAGGGGGCAAGCGAACACCGGGGAGCTGTTTTTT	CASRRVDRGQANTGELFF
13	TRBJ1-2	once	TRBV6-5	NA	TGTGCCAGCAGCGGGAGGGGGGCATTTGGCTACACCTTC	CASSGRGAFGYTF
17	TRBJ2-7	NA	TRBV5-8	NA	TGTGCCAGCAGCTTCACTGGCGTATATTGGCGGGATTACGAGCAGTACTTC	CASSFTGVYWRDYEQYF
17	TRBJ1-5	NA	TRBV7-9	TRBD1	TGTGCCAGCAGCTTGGCTGACAGGGGGCCTCGCAGTCAGCCCCAGCATTTT	CASSLADRGPRSQPQHF
12	TRBJ1-2	once	TRBV5-6	NA	TGTGCCAGCAGCCCCGAGTTCTATGGCTACACCTTC	CASSPEFYGYTF
14	TRBJ2-7	once	TRBV7-9	TRBD1	TGTGCCAGCGCCAGGGACAGGAGCTCCTACGAGCAGTACTTC	CASARDRSSYEQYF
14	TRBJ2-5	NA	TRBV5-1	TRBD1	TGCGCCAGCAGCCAGCAGGGGGCCAAAGAGACCCAGTACTTC	CASSQQGAKETQYF
12	TRBJ2-5	NA	TRBV19	NA	TGTGCCAGTGGGGGGAGACAAGAGACCCAGTACTTC	CASGGRQETQYF
15	TRBJ2-7	NA	TRBV7-2	TRBD1	TGTGCCAGCAGCACTTACAGGGGAAGAGACTACGAGCAGTACTTC	CASSTYRGRDYEQYF
16	TRBJ2-1	NA	TRBV14	TRBD2	TGTGCCAGCAGCCCTCGGGGACTAGCCCTCTTCAATGAGCAGTTCTTC	CASSPRGLALFNEQFF
13	TRBJ1-2	NA	TRBV10-3	NA	TGTGCCATCAGCAGAACAGGGAACTATGGCTACACCTTC	CAISRTGNYGYTF
15	TRBJ1-2	NA	TRBV30	TRBD1	TGTGCCTGGAGAATGACAGGACAGGGGAACTATGGCTACACCTTC	CAWRMTGQGNYGYTF
13	TRBJ2-6	once	TRBV5-6	TRBD1	TGTGCCAGCAGCTTGTTGACGCAGGACAGGGTGGCTTTC	CASSLLTQDRVAF
14	TRBJ1-4	NA	TRBV19	NA	TGTGCCAGTAGTTCGGGTACAACTAATGAAAAACTGTTTTTT	CASSSGTTNEKLFF
16	TRBJ1-3	NA	TRBV3-1/TRBV3-2	NA	TGTGCCAGCAGCCAAGATGGGGGAGGCTCTGGAAACACCATATATTTT	CASSQDGGGSGNTIYF
18	TRBJ2-1	NA	TRBV12-5	TRBD2	TGTGCTAGTGGTTTGGTACTAGGGAGGGGCAGCTCCTACAATGAGCAGTTCTTC	CASGLVLGRGSSYNEQFF
15	TRBJ1-6	few	TRBV27	TRBD1	TGTGCCAGCAGGCGGGGAACAGGGGGTGATTCACCCCTCCACTTT	CASRRGTGGDSPLHF
15	TRBJ1-2	once	TRBV5-1	TRBD1	TGCGCCAGCAGCCCGCTGGTCAGCAGGGGGCATGGCTACACCTTC	CASSPLVSRGHGYTF
16	TRBJ2-2	NA	TRBV24-1	TRBD2	TGTGCCACCAGTGGGCCGGGACTAGAGAACACCGGGGAGCTGTTTTTT	CATSGPGLENTGELFF
14	TRBJ2-5	few	TRBV7-9	TRBD1	TGTGCCAGCAGACTGACAGGGGGCCCAGAGACCCAGTACTTC	CASRLTGGPETQYF
15	TRBJ1-5	NA	TRBV6-2/TRBV6-3	NA	TGTGCCAGCAGTTACGGGCAGTTGAGCAATCAGCCCCAGCATTTT	CASSYGQLSNQPQHF
16	TRBJ2-3	NA	TRBV5-6	NA	TGTGCCAGCAGCTTCCAAAAAGCGGGTGCCTCAGATACGCAGTATTTT	CASSFQKAGASDTQYF
15	TRBJ2-2	few	TRBV4-1	NA	TGCGCCAGCAGCCAAACATCGGGAGCCACCGGGGAGCTGTTTTTT	CASSQTSGATGELFF
13	TRBJ1-3	NA	TRBV20-1	TRBD1	TGCAGTGCTAGTACAGGGGTCGGAAACACCATATATTTT	CSASTGVGNTIYF
13	TRBJ2-1	NA	TRBV19	NA	TGTGCCAGTAGTATAGTACAGGGTAATGAGCAGTTCTTC	CASSIVQGNEQFF
14	TRBJ1-2	NA	TRBV3-1/TRBV3-2	NA	TGTGCCAGCAGCCAAGGGCAGGGCCCATATGGCTACACCTTC	CASSQGQGPYGYTF
15	TRBJ1-1	NA	TRBV10-3	NA	TGTGCCATCAGTGTCGGCAACAGGAAAAACACTGAAGCTTTCTTT	CAISVGNRKNTEAFF
13	TRBJ1-2	NA	TRBV6-4	NA	TGTGCCAGCAGTGACGGACAGTACTATGGCTACACCTTC	CASSDGQYYGYTF
12	TRBJ1-2	NA	TRBV5-6	NA	TGTGCCAGCAGCTTCGGGTCGTCGGGCTACACCTTC	CASSFGSSGYTF
15	TRBJ1-5	NA	TRBV6-5	NA	TGTGCCAGCAGCTCAACCGACAGAAAAGGTCAGCCCCAGCATTTT	CASSSTDRKGQPQHF
13	TRBJ1-6	NA	TRBV29-1	TRBD1	TGCAGCGTGGGGACAGACTATAATTCACCCCTCCACTTT	CSVGTDYNSPLHF
15	TRBJ2-7	NA	TRBV6-2/TRBV6-3	TRBD2	TGTGCCAGCAGTGACTTTGGGACTAGCTCCTACGAGCAGTACTTC	CASSDFGTSSYEQYF
12	TRBJ1-6	NA	TRBV19	TRBD1	TGTGCCACACAGGGGGCCAATTCACCCCTCCACTTT	CATQGANSPLHF
14	TRBJ2-7	NA	TRBV7-2	TRBD1	TGTGCCAGCAGCCAAGGGACAGGGGCCTACGAGCAGTACTTC	CASSQGTGAYEQYF
16	TRBJ1-4	NA	TRBV19	TRBD1	TGTGCCAGTAGTAGACACCCGGGACAGGCCAATGAAAAACTGTTTTTT	CASSRHPGQANEKLFF
15	TRBJ2-1	NA	TRBV27	TRBD2	TGTGCCAGCAGTTCAGGGACTAGCGGATACAATGAGCAGTTCTTC	CASSSGTSGYNEQFF
18	TRBJ2-7	NA	TRBV7-6	TRBD1	TGTGCCAGCAGCTTTGGGGGATGGGGGACAGGAGGGGTCTACGAGCAGTACTTC	CASSFGGWGTGGVYEQYF
15	TRBJ1-6	once	TRBV5-8	NA	TGTGCCAGCACGGCCCGGGGCTCCTATAATTCACCCCTCCACTTT	CASTARGSYNSPLHF
15	TRBJ2-6	NA	TRBV5-1	NA	TGCGCCAGCAGCTTGGGAGGTCGCGGGGCCAACGTCCTGACTTTC	CASSLGGRGANVLTF
14	TRBJ2-7	NA	TRBV11-2	NA	TGTGCCAGCAGACCCGAAATTGAGGGTCGCGAGCAGTACTTC	CASRPEIEGREQYF
13	TRBJ1-2	NA	TRBV6-2/TRBV6-3	NA	TGTGCCAGCAGTTCTTCAAACAGGGTTGGCTACACCTTC	CASSSSNRVGYTF
15	TRBJ1-2	NA	TRBV2	NA	TGTGCCAGCAGCCGACAGGCCCTTCCTAACTATGGCTACACCTTC	CASSRQALPNYGYTF
12	TRBJ1-2	NA	TRBV6-5	NA	TGTGCCAGCACCCTCCAGCAGGGTGGCTACACCTTC	CASTLQQGGYTF
14	TRBJ2-1	NA	TRBV19	TRBD2	TGTGCCAGTAGCCCCCGACTAGCTTACAATGAGCAGTTCTTC	CASSPRLAYNEQFF
15	TRBJ2-3	NA	TRBV25-1	TRBD1	TGTGCCACCGCTCGACCGGGACAGGGACGAGATACGCAGTATTTT	CATARPGQGRDTQYF
13	TRBJ1-2	NA	TRBV2	NA	TGTGCCAGCAGTGGGGGGGATCGACAAGGCTACACCTTC	CASSGGDRQGYTF